This TCR beta chain was identified during a study of blood T cell repertoires in COVID-19. Looked up from germline, CDR1 is SGHDT and CDR2 is YYEEEE. The CDR3 totals 15 residues. The junction had 11 bases not matched to a gene; V was cut back by 4 bases and J by 7 bases. Original processing methods: Scientists estimated how many nucleated cells there were by amplifying reference gene primers. TCRdb's copy holds only in-frame clones and misses some; the assay was immunoSEQ multiplex PCR. V and J calls and clone size are as listed in that table; D and trimming were resolved from the DNA. This sample yields hundreds of thousands of clones, of which 85% to 90% are seen a single time; roughly 7.3% belongs to the top ten. Seattle's cohort entered during active infection and was followed longitudinally.

The receptor's source is a woman in her fifties or sixties with COVID-19, enrolled during active disease. The chain recombines TRBV5-6 with TRBJ1-1, with 9 bases aligning to TRBD1. Sequences were obtained from peripheral blood. Written as DNA, the CDR3 is TGTGCCAGCAGCAGGGGGACAGGGCCTCCTTTTGAAGCTTTCTTT. It specifies CASSRGTGPPFEAFF.